This TCR beta chain came from a study of blood T cells in healthy people across ages. PCR was performed a second time for about 7 to 11 cycles using a sample-barcoded 5' primer and a J-beta primer mix. Each cDNA molecule was tagged by a template-switch adaptor that had 12 random nucleotides. TCRdb ran MiXCR on the 5' RACE reads and lists one entry per CDR3 protein. The sample lists about 1.5 million distinct CDR3 sequences, approximately 39% occurring once. The CDR3 length is 14 residues. Germline V CDR1 and CDR2: DFQATT, SNEGSKA (reference sequence). V shed 6 bases, J shed 3 bases, and the junction held 5 bases outside the gene matches.

This chain joins TRBV20-1 and TRBJ1-5, with 10 positions matching TRBD1. The specimen sequenced was blood. The receptor's source is a young woman in good health. CDR3: CSARQGAYNQPQHF. In DNA form, the CDR3 reads TGCAGTGCGCGACAGGGGGCGTACAATCAGCCCCAGCATTTT.